This T cell receptor (beta chain) was retrieved from a study of CD8+ T cells in alopecia areata. The CDR3 runs to 15 residues. Trimming shortened V by 2 bases and J by 4 bases, and 17 bases separated the two germline ends. The germline V gene encodes CDR1 GTSNPN and CDR2 SVGIG (reference sequence). Treatment given: oral pan-JAK inhibitor, 5-10 mg twice daily. cDNA prepared by RNA extraction and subsequent reverse transcription served as the template for sequencing. The repertoire was sequenced with immunoSEQ multiplex PCR; TCRdb's copy has only in-frame clones and lacks some. The sample carries approximately 150,000 clones, 60% to 75% recorded once.

The starting material was CD4+ T cells sorted from blood, obtained at week 24, from a patient treated with tofacitinib. The clonotype was recovered from a human donor with alopecia areata. The rearrangement joins TRBV30 to TRBJ1-2, with D hard to call. The CDR3 DNA is TGTGCCTGGAGTCCGTCGTGGGGTCTAGGCTATGGCTACACCTTC. Residues: CAWSPSWGLGYGYTF.